This is a list of T cell receptor beta chains from one sample in a study of patients and donors after allogeneic stem cell transplantation. TCRdb ran MiXCR on the RT-PCR reads and lists one entry per CDR3 protein. Among approximately 9,000 distinct CDR3 sequences, 4% were seen once, and the ten largest hold less than 20%. The source material was blood, either unsorted or a sorted T cell fraction (not recorded which). The origin of the receptors is a human donor who was either an allogeneic HSCT recipient or a stem cell or donor lymphocyte infusion donor (not recorded which). It is not recorded whose cells these are; they may come from a transplant donor. CDR3s include the opening cysteine and the closing phenylalanine or tryptophan. A D gene is named only where the DNA matches it firmly. Clone sizes are given selectively: once, few, many, or a class where the clone is expanded.

D	J	size	V	DNA	CDR3
-	TRBJ2-2	many	TRBV24-1	TGTGCCACCAGTGAAGCCGGGACAAAGAACACCGGGGAGCTGTTTTTT	CATSEAGTKNTGELFF
TRBD2	TRBJ2-2	many	TRBV7-8	TGTGCCAGCAGTTCTAGCGGGGCTACGAACACCGGGGAGCTGTTTTTT	CASSSSGATNTGELFF
TRBD1	TRBJ2-2	few	TRBV18	TGTGCCAGCTCTCCAGGACAGGGTTTCGGGGAGCTGTTTTTT	CASSPGQGFGELFF
-	TRBJ1-3	medium-sized	TRBV7-2	TGTGCCAGCAGCTTAGGTGACAGCCGAAACACCATATATTTT	CASSLGDSRNTIYF
TRBD2	TRBJ2-3	-	TRBV2	TGTGCCAGCACGGGTCTAGCGGGGCTCACAGATACGCAGTATTTT	CASTGLAGLTDTQYF
TRBD1	TRBJ1-1	large	TRBV5-1	TGCGCCAGCAGCCCGGGACAGGGACCGAACACTGAAGCTTTCTTT	CASSPGQGPNTEAFF
TRBD1	TRBJ1-1	many	TRBV24-1	TGTGCCACCAGTCAGGGGGGATACACTGAAGCTTTCTTT	CATSQGGYTEAFF
TRBD1	TRBJ2-7	medium-sized	TRBV24-1	TGTGCCACCAGTGATCCTTCGACAGGGGGCGCCTACGAGCAGTACTTC	CATSDPSTGGAYEQYF
-	TRBJ2-5	many	TRBV15	TGTGCCACCAGTTACTCAGCGGGCGGACCGACTTCAGAGACCCAGTACTTC	CATSYSAGGPTSETQYF
-	TRBJ1-4	many	TRBV15	TGTGCCACCAGCGGACACGGCACAACTAATGAAAAACTGTTTTTT	CATSGHGTTNEKLFF
TRBD1	TRBJ2-6	few	TRBV7-9	TGTGCCAGCAGCTTGGGACAGTCTGGGGCCCCCGTCCTGACTTTC	CASSLGQSGAPVLTF
TRBD1	TRBJ2-7	many	TRBV4-3	TGCGCCAGCAGCCGCCGCCCGGGACAGGGGGCCGGAGAGCAGTACTTC	CASSRRPGQGAGEQYF
TRBD1	TRBJ1-2	many	TRBV11-2	TGTGCCAGCAGCCTTCAGACAGGGGGTGAGGGCTACACCTTC	CASSLQTGGEGYTF
-	TRBJ2-3	many	TRBV6-5	TGTGCCAGCAGAAGGCGGCGACGCACAGATACGCAGTATTTT	CASRRRRRTDTQYF
TRBD2	TRBJ2-1	medium-sized	TRBV7-6	TGTGCCAGCAGCTTCGGACTAGCTGGCTACAATGAGCAGTTCTTC	CASSFGLAGYNEQFF
-	TRBJ2-1	many	TRBV7-3	TGTGCCAGCAGCTTACCGACTACTAATGAGCAGTTCTTC	CASSLPTTNEQFF
-	TRBJ2-3	many	TRBV5-6	TGTGCCAGCAGCTTGGCCAACAGGGTCGGTTCAGATACGCAGTATTTT	CASSLANRVGSDTQYF
TRBD1	TRBJ2-5	many	TRBV24-1	TGTGCCACCAGTGATTCCGGGACAGGGAAGGGAGAGACCCAGTACTTC	CATSDSGTGKGETQYF
TRBD1	TRBJ2-3	-	TRBV25-1	TGTGCCAGGACCCGGGACAGGGCCACAGATACGCAGTATTTT	CARTRDRATDTQYF
TRBD1	TRBJ1-2	many	TRBV7-2	TGTGCCAGCAGATTATATGACAGGGGAGAGGATGGCTACACCTTC	CASRLYDRGEDGYTF
-	TRBJ2-5	few	TRBV28	TGTGCCAGCAGTTCCGGGCAAGAGACCCAGTACTTC	CASSSGQETQYF
-	TRBJ1-6	medium-sized	TRBV7-9	TGTGCCAGCAGCTTAGGTGCTTCACCCCTCCACTTT	CASSLGASPLHF
-	TRBJ1-1	medium-sized	TRBV7-9	TGTGCCAGCAGCTTCCCGGACCGTTCGAACACTGAAGCTTTCTTT	CASSFPDRSNTEAFF
-	TRBJ1-2	many	TRBV7-2	TGTGCCAGCAGCTTAGCTATGGCCTATGGCTACACCTTC	CASSLAMAYGYTF
TRBD1	TRBJ1-2	many	TRBV6-2/TRBV6-3	TGTGCCAGCACCTACCGGGACAGGCCCATCTATGGCTACACCTTC	CASTYRDRPIYGYTF
-	TRBJ2-1	medium-sized	TRBV11-3	TGTGCCAGCAGCCTTCTACGGAGTTCGTACAATGAGCAGTTCTTC	CASSLLRSSYNEQFF
-	TRBJ2-7	medium-sized	TRBV29-1	TGCAGCGTTGTTGAGCAGGGAAATCTCGAGCAGTACTTC	CSVVEQGNLEQYF
-	TRBJ2-4	medium-sized	TRBV24-1	TGTGCCACCAAGGACATGAAAAACATTCAGTACTTC	CATKDMKNIQYF
-	TRBJ1-2	many	TRBV12-3/TRBV12-4	TGTGCCAGCAGTTTTACGGGGCCCAACTATGGCTACACCTTC	CASSFTGPNYGYTF
-	TRBJ1-6	medium-sized	TRBV12-3/TRBV12-4	TGTGCCAGCAGTGTAGGGGTCTCACCCCTCCACTTT	CASSVGVSPLHF
TRBD1	TRBJ2-3	medium-sized	TRBV25-1	TGTGCCAGCAGTTGGACAGGGGGCACAGATACGCAGTATTTT	CASSWTGGTDTQYF
-	TRBJ2-5	many	TRBV7-9	TGTGCCAGCCGGGGGGCGGGAGTTATCGAGACCCAGTACTTC	CASRGAGVIETQYF
TRBD2	TRBJ2-1	many	TRBV25-1	TGTGCCAGCAGTGAGAGCGGGAGATCCTACAATGAGCAGTTCTTC	CASSESGRSYNEQFF
TRBD1	TRBJ2-2	many	TRBV6-1	TGTGCCAGCAGGACGACAGGGTGGGACACCGGGGAGCTGTTTTTT	CASRTTGWDTGELFF
-	TRBJ1-1	medium-sized	TRBV7-9	TGTGCCAGCAGCCTCGGACCTTACACTGAAGCTTTCTTT	CASSLGPYTEAFF
-	TRBJ1-5	medium-sized	TRBV7-6	TGTGCCAGCAGCTCCTTAGTGGGAGAGGCCCAGCATTTT	CASSSLVGEAQHF
-	TRBJ1-2	few	TRBV28	TGTGCCAGCAGTCAGGGAATTGACTATGGCTACACCTTC	CASSQGIDYGYTF
-	TRBJ2-1	many	TRBV10-3	TGTGCCATCAGCGCTAGGGGGGAGAGTGAGCAGTTCTTC	CAISARGESEQFF
-	TRBJ2-7	many	TRBV7-9	TGTGCCAGCAGCTCGGGACTGTCACTCTACGAGCAGTACTTC	CASSSGLSLYEQYF
-	TRBJ2-7	many	TRBV18	TGTGCCAGCTCACCTTCGGCAGGATACGAGCAGTACTTC	CASSPSAGYEQYF
-	TRBJ2-4	many	TRBV27	TGTGCCAGCAGTTTAGATACGGCAACCAAAAACATTCAGTACTTC	CASSLDTATKNIQYF
TRBD2	TRBJ2-3	many	TRBV27	TGTGCCAGCAGCCGTAGCGGGGCTAGCACAGATACGCAGTATTTT	CASSRSGASTDTQYF
-	TRBJ2-5	few	TRBV10-3	TGTGCCATCAGCCTCTTGGGGGGAGAGACCCAGTACTTC	CAISLLGGETQYF
TRBD2	TRBJ2-7	many	TRBV6-6	TGTGCCAGCAGCCGGGGCGGGAGTTCCACCTACGAGCAGTACTTC	CASSRGGSSTYEQYF
TRBD2	TRBJ2-5	medium-sized	TRBV24-1	TGTGCCACCAGTGATTTTGTTCCTAGCGGCCAAGAGACCCAGTACTTC	CATSDFVPSGQETQYF
-	TRBJ2-5	medium-sized	TRBV29-1	TGCAGCGTTGAACGGCGGTCAGAGACCCAGTACTTC	CSVERRSETQYF
-	TRBJ1-1	many	TRBV29-1	TGCAGCGTTGAAGATCGGAGGCGACCGTTGAACACTGAAGCTTTCTTT	CSVEDRRRPLNTEAFF
-	TRBJ2-3	many	TRBV29-1	TGCAGCCTCCAAGGGAGTTCCCGCACAGATACGCAGTATTTT	CSLQGSSRTDTQYF
-	TRBJ2-7	many	TRBV20-1	TGCAGTGCTAGTAGAGCGGCAGTGAGCTACGAGCAGTACTTC	CSASRAAVSYEQYF
-	TRBJ1-4	many	TRBV28	TGTGCCAGCAGTTTCTCTCTTGCGGAACTGTTTTTT	CASSFSLAELFF
-	TRBJ1-6	many	TRBV7-9	TGTGCCAGCAGCTCCAAAAGTAATTCACCCCTCCACTTT	CASSSKSNSPLHF
-	TRBJ2-5	many	TRBV3-1	TGTGCCAGCAGTCGGAAACTACCTGGCCTTTCTGGAGGGGAGACCCAGTACTTC	CASSRKLPGLSGGETQYF
-	TRBJ2-5	medium-sized	TRBV10-3	TGTGCCATCAGTCTTTCCCAAGAGACCCAGTACTTC	CAISLSQETQYF
TRBD2	TRBJ2-3	many	TRBV9	TGTGCCAGCGGACTAGCGGGAGCAGATACGCAGTATTTT	CASGLAGADTQYF